The 17 T cell receptor beta chains reported below all come from one sample, sequenced in a study of T cell responses to AZD1222 COVID-19 vaccine. Using immunoSEQ multiplex PCR, the repertoire was profiled, and TCRdb retains in-frame clones only, with some absent. This table has about 120,000 clones, about nine tenths appearing once. The sample consisted of peripheral blood, taken on day 0 of AZD1222 vaccination. These receptors originate from an adult in good health.

The genes are TRBV24-1 and TRBJ1-5, with a tentative D call TRBD1 (6 bases). The ends were cut back, 9 bases at V and 6 bases at J, with 20 bases in the middle. CDR1 KGHDR and CDR2 SFDVKD come from the germline V gene. This CDR3 comprises 15 residues. CDR3 region: CATSDQQGRGQPQHF. As DNA, the CDR3 is TGTGCCACCTCAGACCAACAGGGTAGGGGTCAGCCCCAGCATTTT.

The chain has TRBV7-8 and TRBJ2-1; possibly TRBD1 for D (6 bases). In germline, CDR1 is SGHVS, CDR2 FQNEAQ. Trimming took off 2 bases at V and 0 bases at J, with 11 bases between the two ends. The CDR3 loop spans 16 amino acids. The CDR3 region has the DNA TGTGCCAGCAGCTTACGGGTAGGGGGCTCCTACAATGAGCAGTTCTTC. Translation gives CASSLRVGGSYNEQFF.

The rearrangement uses TRBV27 and TRBJ2-7, with 9 bases fitting TRBD2. With V trimmed by 6 bases and J by 3 bases, 9 bases remained unmatched. Germline loops: CDR1 MNHEY, CDR2 SMNVEV (reference sequence). The CDR3 spans 15 residues. The CDR3 DNA is TGTGCCAGCAGGGTGGGGCTAGCGGGATTCTACGAGCAGTACTTC. Translation: CASRVGLAGFYEQYF.

V is TRBV10-3 and J is TRBJ1-1, with TRBD1 matching 7 bases. V gave up 6 bases and J gave up 5 bases; unmatched junction bases: 6. Germline V gene lookup returns CDR1 ENHRY and CDR2 SYGVKD. The CDR3 length is 13 residues. CDR3 amino acids: CAISAQGGTEAFF. The CDR3 DNA reads as TGTGCCATCAGCGCTCAGGGGGGGACTGAAGCTTTCTTT.

This chain uses TRBV4-3 with TRBJ2-7; D might be TRBD2 (6 bases). Germline V lookup: CDR1 LGHNA, CDR2 YSLEER. The CDR3 runs to 16 residues. The ends were cut back, 0 bases at V and 4 bases at J, with 16 bases in the middle. The CDR3 protein is CASSQDQRRAVYEQYF. The CDR3 DNA sequence: TGCGCCAGCAGCCAAGATCAGAGGAGGGCCGTTTACGAGCAGTACTTC.

V gene TRBV12-3 or TRBV12-4 combines with J gene TRBJ2-3; D not certain. There are 13 residues in the CDR3. V dropped 8 bases and J dropped 2 bases, with 11 bases sitting between them. The CDR3 DNA reads TGTGCCAGCTTAGAAGACCTCACAGATACGCAGTATTTT. Translation: CASLEDLTDTQYF.

The rearrangement joins TRBV11-2 to TRBJ2-1; D not certain. V lost 1 base and J lost 1, with 11 bases in between. CDR3 length: 16 amino acids. Germline CDR1 and CDR2: SGHAT and FQNNGV. CDR3 in amino acids: CASSLAAKLSYNEQFF. The CDR3 coding sequence is TGTGCCAGCAGCTTAGCGGCAAAACTTTCCTACAATGAGCAGTTCTTC.

In this sample, this clone turned up once. The chain couples TRBV19 to TRBJ1-5; D not certain. Trimming cost V 1 base and J 3 bases, with 10 bases left between them. The germline CDR1 and CDR2 sequences are LNHDA and SQIVND (reference sequence). The CDR3 runs 15 residues. The CDR3: CASSIGQAYNQPQHF. DNA for the CDR3: TGTGCCAGTAGTATAGGGCAGGCCTACAATCAGCCCCAGCATTTT.

V is TRBV5-1 and J is TRBJ2-7; no clear D gene. Trimming shortened V by 6 bases and J by 1 base, and 20 bases separated the two germline ends. CDR3 length: 16 residues. Germline values: CDR1 SGHRS, CDR2 YFSETQ. CDR3 amino acids: CASNSASPSRSYEQYF. CDR3 in DNA: TGCGCCAGCAATTCGGCTAGTCCATCGCGATCCTACGAGCAGTACTTC.

The genes are TRBV2 and TRBJ2-3, with D possibly matching TRBD2 (5 bases). CDR3 length equals 16 residues. Germline CDR1 is SNHLY and CDR2 is FYNNEI. The DNA of the CDR3 is TGTGGAAATAAAAGAGGGCAGGTCGGTCGGACAGATACGCAGTATTTT. Protein sequence: CGNKRGQVGRTDTQYF.

J is TRBJ2-1 and V is TRBV3-1 (or the pseudogene TRBV3-2); possibly TRBD1 or TRBD2 for D (7 bases each). V lost 6 bases and J lost 9, with 15 bases in between. This CDR3 is built from 13 residues. In germline, CDR1 is LGHDT, CDR2 YNNKEL (reference sequence). The CDR3, as DNA: TGTGCCAGCAGACCTACAGGGGAGGGTGAGCAGTTCTTC. Amino acids: CASRPTGEGEQFF.

In its sample, this clone was seen a few times. The chain has TRBV28 and TRBJ2-3; 7 nucleotides align to TRBD1. Germline trimming cut 5 bases from V and 0 bases from J; bases unmatched to any gene: 14. The CDR3 extends over 18 amino acids. The germline gives CDR1 MDHEN, CDR2 SYDVKM. The CDR3 DNA is TGTGCCAGCAGTCCGACAGGGTTGGCGGATACGAGCACAGATACGCAGTATTTT. This encodes CASSPTGLADTSTDTQYF.

V and J are TRBV18 and TRBJ2-1; D might be TRBD1 (6 bases). The germline CDR1 and CDR2 sequences are KGHSH and LQKENI. This CDR3 contains 15 residues. The V end lost 4 bases, the J end lost 7 bases, and 17 bases lay between the germline ends. CDR3 loop: CASSLPGQPTNEQFF. In DNA form, the CDR3 reads TGTGCCAGCTCACTACCGGGACAACCGACAAATGAGCAGTTCTTC.

The chain combines TRBV18 with TRBJ1-4; the D is unclear. Germline V gives CDR1 KGHSH, CDR2 LQKENI. CDR3 length: 10 residues. DNA of the CDR3: TGTCCCCAGCAGAATGAAAAACTGTTTTTT. This codes for CPQQNEKLFF.

The genes are TRBV5-6 and TRBJ1-1, with 8 bases matching TRBD1. CDR1 is SGHDT, CDR2 YYEEEE, per germline. The V gene end was trimmed by 4 bases and the J gene end by 3 bases; junction bases not matched to a gene: 5. CDR3 length: 14 amino acids. The CDR3 DNA reads TGTGCCAGCAGCAAAGGACAGGGTGACACTGAAGCTTTCTTT. This gives the protein CASSKGQGDTEAFF. Supplemented by reference TRBV5-6 and TRBJ1-1, the full variable domain reads DAGVTQSPTHLIKTRGQQVTLRCSPKSGHDTVSWYQQALGQGPQFIFQYYEEEERQRGNFPDRFSGHQFPNYSSELNVNALLLGDSALYLCASSKGQGDTEAFFGQGTRLTVV.

This rearrangement joins TRBV2 to TRBJ1-4; D is unresolved. Germline-derived CDR1 and CDR2 are SNHLY and FYNNEI. This CDR3 has 16 residues. V lost 4 bases to trimming and J lost 4 bases, with 16 bases between them. The CDR3 DNA is TGTGCCAGCAGTGCCCCCTTCCCCGGAGGTAATGAAAAACTGTTTTTT. This codes for CASSAPFPGGNEKLFF.

The CDR3 reads CASSQGPPCSGQETQYF. CDR3 coding DNA: TGTGCCAGCAGCCAAGGACCCCCGTGTAGCGGGCAAGAGACCCAGTACTTC. This chain connects TRBV3-1 (or the pseudogene TRBV3-2) to TRBJ2-5, with TRBD2 matching over 7 bases. The V gene end was trimmed by 1 base and the J gene end by 2 bases; junction bases not matched to a gene: 10. Germline V gene sequence: CDR1 LGHDT, CDR2 YNNKEL (reference sequence). The CDR3 is 17 residues long.